Following are 25 T cell receptor beta chains from one sample sequenced in a study of radiation and T cells in renal cell carcinoma. The time point: blood 2 weeks post-SBRT. The treatment denotes: 15 Gy SBRT to primary tumor, nephrectomy 4 weeks later. Sequenced by immunoSEQ multiplex PCR; TCRdb stores in-frame clones only, minus some. The sample shows 100,000 to 150,000 clones, about 81% of them seen only once. Sequenced here: blood, sampled from a patient whose treatment included radiotherapy and nephrectomy. The source of these receptors is a man aged 50 or older with renal cell carcinoma.

The chain has TRBV5-1 and TRBJ2-1; weak D call: TRBD1 (6 bases). V dropped 0 bases and J dropped 4 bases, with 8 bases sitting between them. CDR1 is SGHRS, CDR2 YFSETQ, per germline. CDR3 length: 14 amino acids. CDR3 sequence reads: CASSLGQAYNEQFF. The CDR3 DNA sequence: TGCGCCAGCAGCTTGGGACAGGCATACAATGAGCAGTTCTTC. Full variable domain (missing parts from reference TRBV5-1 and TRBJ2-1): KAGVTQTPRYLIKTRGQQVTLSCSPISGHRSVSWYQQTPGQGLQFLFEYFSETQRNKGNFPGRFSGRQFSNSRSEMNVSTLELGDSALYLCASSLGQAYNEQFFGPGTRLTVL.

The genes are TRBV4-2 and TRBJ1-3; D is perhaps TRBD1 (5 bases). The CDR3 extends over 13 amino acids. Trimming took off 4 bases at V and 8 bases at J, with 12 bases between the two ends. CDR1 LGHNA and CDR2 YNFKEQ come from the germline V gene. Written as DNA, the CDR3 is TGTGCCAGCAGCCCTAACGGGGGAGACACCATATATTTT. Protein: CASSPNGGDTIYF.

The chain combines TRBV10-3 with TRBJ2-3, with a tentative D call TRBD1 (7 bases). The CDR3 covers 13 residues. V lost 0 bases to trimming and J lost 10 bases, with 11 bases between them. CDR1 is ENHRY, CDR2 SYGVKD, per germline. The CDR3 bases are TGTGCCATCAGTGAGTCGGAGGGGGCCTCGCAGTATTTT. Encoded protein: CAISESEGASQYF.

The chain couples TRBV2 to TRBJ1-2; tentatively, D is TRBD1 (6 bases). The CDR3 is made up of 14 amino acids. CDR1 and CDR2 from the germline V gene are SNHLY and FYNNEI. V was trimmed by 9 bases and J by 4 bases, leaving 18 bases between them. The CDR3, as DNA: TGTGCCAGTACTCCCGGGGGGGGCCTCTATGGCTACACCTTC. It translates to CASTPGGGLYGYTF.

This clone was counted a single time. The chain uses TRBV10-3 and TRBJ2-6; the D gene is possibly TRBD1 (5 bases). The CDR3 covers 16 residues. Germline CDR1 ENHRY, CDR2 SYGVKD. Trimming pared 2 bases from V and 1 base from J, leaving 9 bases between. The CDR3 nucleotides read TGTGCCATCAGTGAGGGCAGGGTGTCTGGGGCCAACGTCCTGACTTTC. This gives the protein CAISEGRVSGANVLTF.

This clone has just a few counts. The chain links TRBV2 to TRBJ2-7, with D possibly matching TRBD1 (5 bases). V lost 5 bases, J lost 7 bases, and 18 bases lay in between. The germline gives CDR1 SNHLY, CDR2 FYNNEI. This CDR3 has 14 residues. CDR3 bases: TGTGCCAGCAGTTTCCTGGTCAGACAGTCGGAGCAGTACTTC. It is translated as CASSFLVRQSEQYF.

This clone was seen a few times. The chain links TRBV9 to TRBJ1-1; D not resolved. V was pared by 0 bases and J by 1 base, with 7 bases between. The CDR3 runs 14 residues. Germline values: CDR1 SGDLS, CDR2 YYNGEE. CDR3 in amino acids: CASSVALRNTEAFF. The CDR3 DNA sequence: TGTGCCAGCAGCGTAGCATTAAGGAACACTGAAGCTTTCTTT. Looking up the rest from reference TRBV9 and TRBJ1-1 gives the full variable domain: DSGVTQTPKHLITATGQRVTLRCSPRSGDLSVYWYQQSLDQGLQFLIQYYNGEERAKGNILERFSAQQFPDLHSELNLSSLELGDSALYFCASSVALRNTEAFFGQGTRLTVV.

In this sample, this clone turned up a few times. The chain has TRBV10-3 and TRBJ2-1; the D is unclear. Germline-derived CDR1 and CDR2 are ENHRY and SYGVKD. The CDR3 sequence is 13 residues long. V lost 6 bases, J lost 7 bases, and 13 bases lay in between. In nucleotides, the CDR3 is TGTGCCATCAGACCGGGCCCCCAGAATGAGCAGTTCTTC. Protein: CAIRPGPQNEQFF.

The chain uses TRBV19 and TRBJ1-4; D is unresolved. This CDR3 comprises 14 residues. The germline CDR1 and CDR2 sequences are LNHDA and SQIVND (reference sequence). V lost 5 bases and J 7 bases, leaving 14 bases between the germline ends. The CDR3 spells CASSSQAGIEKLFF. The CDR3 DNA is TGTGCCAGTAGTTCGCAGGCCGGGATTGAAAAACTGTTTTTT.

This sequence joins TRBV9 and TRBJ2-2; D perhaps matches TRBD2 (6 bases). CDR3 length: 14 residues. Germline-derived CDR1 and CDR2 are SGDLS and YYNGEE. The V end lost 3 bases, the J end lost 0 bases, and 6 bases lay between the germline ends. CDR3 in DNA: TGTGCCAGCAGCGCGGGGGCGAACACCGGGGAGCTGTTTTTT. This codes for CASSAGANTGELFF.

The genes are TRBV5-4 and TRBJ1-2; D remains ambiguous. Germline CDR1 SGHNT, CDR2 YYREEE (reference sequence). The CDR3 runs 12 residues. Trimming pared 3 bases from V and 4 bases from J, leaving 7 bases between. The CDR3 here is CASSSDIYGYTF. Written as DNA, the CDR3 is TGTGCCAGCAGCTCGGATATCTATGGCTACACCTTC.

The gene calls are TRBV2 and TRBJ1-4, with D hard to call. Germline V gene sequence: CDR1 SNHLY, CDR2 FYNNEI. Trimming removed 3 bases at V and 9 bases at J, with 23 bases between. CDR3 size: 17 residues. The CDR3 coding sequence is TGTGCCAGCAGTGAGATTTCGGACGGACTATTAATGAAAAAACTGTTTTTT. Translated: CASSEISDGLLMKKLFF.

The rearrangement joins TRBV19 to TRBJ2-3; D is possibly TRBD1 (6 bases). Germline V gene data show CDR1 as LNHDA and CDR2 as SQIVND (reference sequence). The CDR3 is 13 amino acids. V was clipped by 6 bases and J by 6 bases, with 13 bases between them. CDR3 nucleotides: TGTGCCAGTAGCAGGACAGAGATGGATACGCAGTATTTT. Its translation: CASSRTEMDTQYF.

The gene calls are TRBV7-8 and TRBJ1-2; TRBD1 might be the D (5 bases). This CDR3 spans 14 amino acids. Per germline, CDR1 SGHVS and CDR2 FQNEAQ. Trimming stripped 1 base from V and 4 bases from J, with 10 bases between. The CDR3 region has the DNA TGTGCCAGCAGCTTAGACAGGAGAACCTATGGCTACACCTTC. Amino acid sequence: CASSLDRRTYGYTF.

The rearrangement links TRBV15 to TRBJ1-2, with TRBD1 matching 8 bases. Germline loops: CDR1 LNHNV, CDR2 YYDKDF (reference sequence). The V segment lost 3 bases and the J segment 8 bases; nucleotides outside the gene matches: 11. CDR3 length: 15 residues. Here the CDR3 reads CATSSERDRLSGYTF. CDR3 nucleotide sequence: TGTGCCACCAGCAGTGAGCGGGACAGGCTATCAGGCTACACCTTC.

The V and J genes are TRBV27 and TRBJ2-5; 11 nucleotides align to TRBD1. The CDR3 is made up of 14 amino acids. J was trimmed by 3 bases and V by 4 bases; bases with no gene match: 1. The V gene's germline CDR1 is MNHEY and CDR2 SMNVEV (reference sequence). The CDR3 DNA reads TGTGCCAGCAGTTGGGGACAGGGGGAAGAGACCCAGTACTTC. This codes for CASSWGQGEETQYF.

This rearrangement joins TRBV6-1 to TRBJ2-3, with TRBD2 matching over 10 bases. V shed 1 base, J shed 0 bases, and the junction held 10 bases outside the gene matches. This CDR3 has 19 amino acids. CDR1 and CDR2 (germline): MNHNS, SASEGT. Here the CDR3 DNA reads TGTGCCAGCAGTGAAGTTTATCCTAGCGGGGGAGATAGCACAGATACGCAGTATTTT. Amino acid sequence: CASSEVYPSGGDSTDTQYF.

The table lists this clone with a count of one. The chain carries TRBV28 and TRBJ2-5; D tentatively reads TRBD1 or TRBD2 (5 bases each). This CDR3 comprises 13 residues. CDR1 and CDR2 (germline): MDHEN, SYDVKM. V gave up 9 bases and J gave up 2 bases, with 13 bases separating them. As DNA, the CDR3 is TGTGCCAGTGAGGCTGGGGGACAAGAGACCCAGTACTTC. Amino acids: CASEAGGQETQYF.

The chain links TRBV6-5 to TRBJ2-7, with D possibly matching TRBD2 (6 bases). Germline V gene lookup returns CDR1 MNHEY and CDR2 SVGAGI. CDR3 size: 14 residues. V was trimmed by 10 bases and J by 6 bases, leaving 22 bases between them. The CDR3 coding sequence is TGTGCCACCCATGTTGGGCCTCCCGGGGGCGAGCAGTACTTC. Translation gives CATHVGPPGGEQYF.

The chain couples TRBV4-1 to TRBJ2-6, with D hard to call. This CDR3 is built from 17 residues. V was trimmed by 0 bases and J by 0 bases, leaving 9 bases between them. The germline gives CDR1 MGHRA, CDR2 YSYEKL. The chain's CDR3 is CASSQERRLSGANVLTF. The CDR3 DNA sequence: TGCGCCAGCAGCCAAGAGCGAAGACTCTCTGGGGCCAACGTCCTGACTTTC.

This clone was observed a few times. The chain is built from TRBV7-2 and TRBJ2-2; D may match TRBD1 or TRBD2 (5 bases each). Trimming took off 5 bases at V and 3 bases at J, with 10 bases between the two ends. The germline V gene encodes CDR1 SGHTA and CDR2 FQGNSA. The CDR3 is made up of 14 amino acids. CDR3 in DNA: TGTGCCAGCAGCCGTGGGGGTGACACCGGGGAGCTGTTTTTT. Its translation is CASSRGGDTGELFF.

The CDR3 is CASSWRGTDTQYF. DNA of the CDR3: TGTGCCAGCAGCTGGAGGGGCACAGATACGCAGTATTTT. This chain uses TRBV5-4 with TRBJ2-3; D might be TRBD2 (6 bases). The CDR3 totals 13 residues. Germline CDR1 reads SGHNT; CDR2 reads YYREEE (reference sequence). The V gene lost 3 bases and the J gene lost 1 base, with 6 bases spanning the gap.

The rearrangement links TRBV7-2 to TRBJ2-1, with no clear D. Trimming took off 1 base at V and 1 base at J, with 11 bases between the two ends. The germline gives CDR1 SGHTA, CDR2 FQGNSA. The CDR3 has 16 residues. This CDR3 reads CASSLVGLKSYNEQFF. CDR3 DNA: TGTGCCAGCAGCTTAGTAGGCCTTAAATCCTACAATGAGCAGTTCTTC.

This clone appeared a single time. The chain recombines TRBV9 with TRBJ2-1; 14 bases line up with TRBD2. The junction had 5 bases not matched to a gene; V was cut back by 5 bases and J by 7 bases. CDR1 and CDR2 from the germline V gene are SGDLS and YYNGEE. This CDR3 has 15 residues. CDR3 DNA: TGTGCCAGCAGTCGACTAGCGGGGGGGAATAATGAGCAGTTCTTC. Its protein product is CASSRLAGGNNEQFF. Looking up the rest from reference TRBV9 and TRBJ2-1 gives the full variable domain: DSGVTQTPKHLITATGQRVTLRCSPRSGDLSVYWYQQSLDQGLQFLIQYYNGEERAKGNILERFSAQQFPDLHSELNLSSLELGDSALYFCASSRLAGGNNEQFFGPGTRLTVL.

V is TRBV30 and J is TRBJ2-5; 8 nucleotides agree with TRBD2. J was trimmed by 1 base and V by 0 bases; bases with no gene match: 7. CDR3 length: 16 amino acids. From germline, CDR1 is GTSNPN and CDR2 SVGIG (reference sequence). The CDR3 bases are TGTGCCTGGAGTGTAGTAGCGGGGAGCACCCAAGAGACCCAGTACTTC. This sequence encodes CAWSVVAGSTQETQYF.